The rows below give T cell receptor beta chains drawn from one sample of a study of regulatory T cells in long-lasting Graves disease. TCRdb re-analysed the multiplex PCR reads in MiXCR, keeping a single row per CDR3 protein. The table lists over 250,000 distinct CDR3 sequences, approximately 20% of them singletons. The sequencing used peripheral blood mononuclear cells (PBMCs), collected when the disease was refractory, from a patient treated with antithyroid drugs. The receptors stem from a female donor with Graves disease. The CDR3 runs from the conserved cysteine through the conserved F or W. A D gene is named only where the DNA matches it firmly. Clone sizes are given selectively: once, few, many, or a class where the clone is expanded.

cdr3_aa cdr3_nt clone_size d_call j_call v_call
CASSSNGEGTYEQYF TGTGCCAGCAGCTCAAACGGGGAAGGTACCTACGAGCAGTACTTC few NA TRBJ2-7 TRBV7-2
CATSRESLAETQYF TGTGCCACCAGCAGAGAAAGCTTGGCGGAGACCCAGTACTTC NA NA TRBJ2-5 TRBV15
CASSLRQRGYEQYF TGTGCCAGCAGCTTAAGGCAGCGGGGGTACGAGCAGTACTTC few TRBD2 TRBJ2-7 TRBV7-2
CASSQVQGSGGYTF TGCGCCAGCAGCCAAGTTCAGGGATCCGGTGGCTACACCTTC NA NA TRBJ1-2 TRBV4-3
CSARDGTGYNQPQHF TGCAGTGCTAGAGATGGAACAGGATACAATCAGCCCCAGCATTTT NA NA TRBJ1-5 TRBV20-1
CSVVRGGSTNTGELFF TGCAGCGTTGTGCGTGGGGGGTCTACGAACACCGGGGAGCTGTTTTTT NA NA TRBJ2-2 TRBV29-1
CASSQVPLNWNMNTEAFF TGTGCCAGCAGCCAAGTGCCCCTCAACTGGAATATGAACACTGAAGCTTTCTTT few NA TRBJ1-1 TRBV3-1
CASSRRGGVQPQHF TGTGCCAGCAGCCGGCGGGGGGGGGTACAGCCCCAGCATTTT many NA TRBJ1-5 TRBV7-2
CASNNLRSSYNEQFF TGTGCCAGTAATAATTTAAGGAGCTCCTACAATGAGCAGTTCTTC NA NA TRBJ2-1 TRBV19
CASSQEGFYEQYF TGTGCCAGCAGCCAGGAAGGGTTCTACGAGCAGTACTTC many NA TRBJ2-7 TRBV12-3/TRBV12-4
CASSLGPGGEGKNIQYF TGCGCCAGCAGCTTGGGGCCCGGCGGGGAAGGCAAAAACATTCAGTACTTC NA NA TRBJ2-4 TRBV5-1
CASSKSARVAARWAQHF TGTGCCAGTAGTAAGTCTGCCAGGGTCGCTGCGCGGTGGGCCCAGCATTTT few NA TRBJ1-5 TRBV19
CAISELGQGRNGYTF TGTGCCATCAGTGAGTTAGGACAGGGAAGGAATGGCTACACCTTC few TRBD1 TRBJ1-2 TRBV10-3
CASRSGTGPFQPQHF TGTGCCAGCAGGAGTGGGACAGGACCCTTTCAGCCCCAGCATTTT few TRBD1 TRBJ1-5 TRBV2
CASSIRTDTTNEKLFF TGTGCCAGCAGTATTAGGACCGATACAACTAATGAAAAACTGTTTTTT many NA TRBJ1-4 TRBV28
CASGIRRREEKLFF TGTGCCAGTGGAATCCGGCGGAGGGAAGAAAAACTGTTTTTT NA NA TRBJ1-4 TRBV19
CASSLNTGVDIQYF TGTGCCAGCAGCTTAAACACAGGGGTGGACATTCAGTACTTC few TRBD1 TRBJ2-4 TRBV7-2
CASSPQGAGGHYEQYF TGCGCCAGCAGCCCCCAGGGAGCGGGAGGGCACTACGAGCAGTACTTC once TRBD2 TRBJ2-7 TRBV5-1
CSARKEDPPLLTSPLHF TGCAGTGCTAGAAAGGAGGATCCACCACTCTTAACTTCACCCCTCCACTTT few NA TRBJ1-6 TRBV20-1
CSARPGSYTGELFF TGCAGTGCTAGGCCCGGGAGCTATACCGGGGAGCTGTTTTTT few NA TRBJ2-2 TRBV20-1
CASSRTGVGELFF TGTGCCAGCAGCCGAACAGGGGTCGGGGAGCTGTTTTTT NA TRBD1 TRBJ2-2 TRBV27
CASTDSNQPQHF TGTGCCAGCACTGACAGCAATCAGCCCCAGCATTTT few NA TRBJ1-5 TRBV28
CASSLSEGYTEAFF TGTGCCAGCAGTTTAAGTGAAGGGTACACTGAAGCTTTCTTT NA NA TRBJ1-1 TRBV28
CASSRGRLVEQYF TGCGCCAGCAGCCGGGGTCGTCTCGTCGAGCAGTACTTC NA NA TRBJ2-7 TRBV10-1
CSARLALAGSSEQFF TGCAGTGCTAGATTAGCCCTAGCGGGATCAAGTGAGCAGTTCTTC NA TRBD2 TRBJ2-1 TRBV20-1
CASSLQSGDSGNTIYF TGTGCCAGCAGCTTGCAATCAGGGGACTCTGGAAACACCATATATTTT many NA TRBJ1-3 TRBV7-9
CASRPGQSAYEQYF TGTGCCAGCAGGCCGGGCCAGAGTGCCTACGAGCAGTACTTC NA NA TRBJ2-7 TRBV27
CASGKDSSYEQYF TGTGCCTCGGGGAAAGACAGTTCCTACGAGCAGTACTTC NA NA TRBJ2-7 TRBV10-3
CASSISGGRDEQYF TGTGCCAGTAGTATTTCCGGGGGCCGGGACGAGCAGTACTTC few NA TRBJ2-7 TRBV19
CASSPQDRGEQYF TGTGCCAGCAGCCCTCAGGACAGGGGCGAGCAGTACTTC many TRBD1 TRBJ2-7 TRBV11-1
CASRVTGGEEKLFF TGCGCCAGCAGAGTGACAGGGGGCGAAGAAAAACTGTTTTTT NA TRBD1 TRBJ1-4 TRBV5-1
CASSLGGEGNQPQHF TGTGCCAGCAGCCTAGGCGGGGAGGGGAATCAGCCCCAGCATTTT many NA TRBJ1-5 TRBV3-1
CSAYPLAGGWTDTQYF TGCAGTGCTTACCCACTAGCGGGAGGGTGGACAGATACGCAGTATTTT few TRBD2 TRBJ2-3 TRBV20-1
CASSWGQGVYEQYF TGTGCCAGCAGTTGGGGACAGGGGGTCTACGAGCAGTACTTC many TRBD1 TRBJ2-7 TRBV28
CASRTGTLNTEAFF TGTGCCAGCAGGACCGGGACACTGAACACTGAAGCTTTCTTT NA NA TRBJ1-1 TRBV6-1
CASSLAGSNQPQHF TGTGCCAGCAGCCTCGCGGGGAGCAATCAGCCCCAGCATTTT many NA TRBJ1-5 TRBV12-3/TRBV12-4
CASSLTLAVTYEQYF TGTGCCAGCAGCTTAACCCTAGCGGTAACCTACGAGCAGTACTTC NA TRBD2 TRBJ2-7 TRBV7-9
CSATGTSGSYEQYF TGCAGTGCTACCGGGACTAGCGGTTCCTACGAGCAGTACTTC few TRBD2 TRBJ2-7 TRBV20-1
CAWSSTPTVELFF TGTGCCTGGAGTTCGACTCCTACGGTGGAGCTGTTTTTT NA NA TRBJ2-2 TRBV30
CASIWDRAKTYEQYF TGTGCCAGCATTTGGGACAGGGCGAAGACCTACGAGCAGTACTTC few TRBD1 TRBJ2-7 TRBV27
CASSLVPSGRAGNTGELFF TGTGCCAGCAGCTTAGTTCCTAGCGGGAGGGCCGGTAACACCGGGGAGCTGTTTTTT many TRBD2 TRBJ2-2 TRBV7-8
CAIRPGTGVHEQYF TGTGCCATCAGACCCGGGACAGGGGTGCACGAGCAGTACTTC NA TRBD1 TRBJ2-7 TRBV10-3
CSASTLAGPQETQYF TGCAGTGCTAGTACGCTAGCGGGCCCCCAAGAGACCCAGTACTTC many TRBD2 TRBJ2-5 TRBV20-1
CAWGTGTGDYEQYF TGTGCCTGGGGAACCGGGACAGGGGACTACGAGCAGTACTTC NA TRBD1 TRBJ2-7 TRBV30
CASSSWPRDLATEAFF TGTGCCAGCAGCTCGTGGCCCCGGGACCTTGCGACTGAAGCTTTCTTT NA NA TRBJ1-1 TRBV7-2
CAWSVRLVDEQFF TGTGCCTGGAGTGTAAGGCTAGTCGATGAGCAGTTCTTC NA NA TRBJ2-1 TRBV30
CASSFEGRAYEQYF TGTGCCAGCAGTTTTGAGGGAAGGGCCTACGAGCAGTACTTC many NA TRBJ2-7 TRBV27
CASSYMGVGTEAFF TGTGCCAGCAGCTATATGGGGGTTGGGACTGAAGCTTTCTTT NA NA TRBJ1-1 TRBV7-9
CSVVEYGTEAFF TGCAGCGTTGTGGAGTATGGCACTGAAGCTTTCTTT many NA TRBJ1-1 TRBV29-1
CASSPSLAGIDEQFF TGTGCCAGCAGTCCCAGTCTAGCGGGAATCGATGAGCAGTTCTTC few TRBD2 TRBJ2-1 TRBV28
CASSLALGQGNYGYTF TGTGCCAGCAGTTTAGCGCTCGGACAGGGAAACTATGGCTACACCTTC many TRBD1 TRBJ1-2 TRBV12-3/TRBV12-4
CATSRETDKETQYF TGTGCCACCAGCAGGGAGACGGACAAAGAGACCCAGTACTTC many NA TRBJ2-5 TRBV15
CASRRTGPAGELFF TGTGCCAGCAGGCGGACAGGGCCGGCCGGGGAGCTGTTTTTT few TRBD1 TRBJ2-2 TRBV7-2
CASSEGPMNTEAFF TGTGCCAGCAGCGAAGGACCGATGAACACTGAAGCTTTCTTT many NA TRBJ1-1 TRBV11-3